A selection of T cell receptor beta chains follows, all from one sample in a study of OX40 agonist ivuxolimab in advanced cancers. The data were produced by immunoSEQ multiplex PCR, yet TCRdb's version contains in-frame clones alone and is incomplete. The data contain around 70,000 clones, approximately 81% of them singletons. The starting material was CD4+ or CD8+ T cells sorted from blood, obtained in a trial of the OX40 agonist ivuxolimab. These receptor sequences come from an adult with an advanced solid tumor such as melanoma, head and neck, liver or kidney cancer. Both conserved end residues are part of each CDR3. Fields, in order: clone size, V gene, D gene, J gene, CDR3 protein, CDR3 DNA. The D gene is left open where the match is weak. Only some rows state a clone size, as once, few, many or a class for expanded clones.

size: -
V: TRBV7-2
D: TRBD1
J: TRBJ2-7
CDR3: CASSAPGQYSYEQYF
DNA: TGTGCCAGCAGCGCCCCGGGACAGTACTCCTACGAGCAGTACTTC

size: -
V: TRBV2
D: TRBD1
J: TRBJ2-5
CDR3: CASSEGGQLQETQYF
DNA: TGTGCCAGCAGTGAAGGGGGACAGCTCCAAGAGACCCAGTACTTC

size: -
V: TRBV5-6
D: -
J: TRBJ2-5
CDR3: CASEKKGTQYF
DNA: TGTGCCAGCGAGAAAAAAGGGACCCAGTACTTC

size: -
V: TRBV6-1
D: -
J: TRBJ2-3
CDR3: CASSDPRVAETTDTQYF
DNA: TGTGCCAGCAGTGACCCCAGGGTAGCGGAGACCACAGATACGCAGTATTTT

size: -
V: TRBV25-1
D: -
J: TRBJ2-2
CDR3: CASSPGTRNTGELFF
DNA: TGTGCCAGCAGTCCTGGGACGAGGAACACCGGGGAGCTGTTTTTT

size: -
V: TRBV6-4
D: -
J: TRBJ1-1
CDR3: CASRQTDMNTEAFF
DNA: TGTGCCAGCAGACAGACAGACATGAACACTGAAGCTTTCTTT

size: -
V: TRBV7-7
D: -
J: TRBJ2-1
CDR3: CASSRGGRQTEQFF
DNA: TGTGCCAGCAGCCGAGGCGGCAGACAAACTGAGCAGTTCTTC

size: -
V: TRBV29-1
D: -
J: TRBJ1-1
CDR3: CSTRTVNTEAFF
DNA: TGCAGCACCCGGACAGTTAACACTGAAGCTTTCTTT

size: -
V: TRBV6-5
D: -
J: TRBJ1-6
CDR3: CASSPGEGDNSPLHF
DNA: TGTGCCAGCAGTCCAGGGGAAGGGGACAATTCACCCCTCCACTTT

size: -
V: TRBV30
D: -
J: TRBJ1-6
CDR3: CAWRDRWDNSPLHF
DNA: TGTGCCTGGAGAGACAGGTGGGATAATTCACCCCTCCACTTT

size: -
V: TRBV5-8
D: -
J: TRBJ2-7
CDR3: CASSLQSGSYEQYF
DNA: TGTGCCAGCAGCTTGCAATCAGGGTCCTACGAGCAGTACTTC

size: -
V: TRBV5-1
D: -
J: TRBJ1-2
CDR3: CASSSYLGTNYGYTF
DNA: TGCGCCAGCAGCTCTTATCTGGGGACTAACTATGGCTACACCTTC

size: -
V: TRBV7-9
D: -
J: TRBJ1-2
CDR3: CASSPEVRNLNYGYTF
DNA: TGTGCCAGCAGCCCAGAGGTACGGAACCTTAACTATGGCTACACCTTC

size: once
V: TRBV27
D: TRBD1
J: TRBJ2-1
CDR3: CASRQTGNEQFF
DNA: TGTGCCAGCAGGCAGACAGGGAATGAGCAGTTCTTC

size: -
V: TRBV19
D: -
J: TRBJ2-2
CDR3: CASSIRRTVNTGELFF
DNA: TGTGCCAGTAGTATCCGTCGGACCGTGAACACCGGGGAGCTGTTTTTT

size: -
V: TRBV5-1
D: TRBD2
J: TRBJ2-7
CDR3: CASSLNVAGTSGRVSSYEQYF
DNA: TGCGCCAGCAGCTTGAACGTGGCAGGGACTAGCGGGAGGGTTAGCTCCTACGAGCAGTACTTC

size: -
V: TRBV5-5
D: -
J: TRBJ1-5
CDR3: CASSLVSGTDSNQPQHF
DNA: TGTGCCAGCAGCTTGGTATCCGGGACGGATAGCAATCAGCCCCAGCATTTT

size: -
V: TRBV10-3
D: TRBD2
J: TRBJ2-3
CDR3: CAIRGTSGELPRDTQYF
DNA: TGTGCCATCAGAGGAACTAGCGGGGAATTGCCCCGGGATACGCAGTATTTT

size: -
V: TRBV14
D: -
J: TRBJ1-6
CDR3: CASSREVNSPLHF
DNA: TGTGCCAGCAGCCGGGAGGTTAATTCACCCCTCCACTTT

size: -
V: TRBV11-2
D: -
J: TRBJ1-2
CDR3: CASSRGQNYGYTF
DNA: TGTGCCAGCAGCCGAGGACAAAACTATGGCTACACCTTC

size: -
V: TRBV18
D: -
J: TRBJ2-2
CDR3: CASRRTGQNTGELFF
DNA: TGTGCCAGCCGGAGGACCGGACAGAACACCGGGGAGCTGTTTTTT

size: -
V: TRBV15
D: -
J: TRBJ1-2
CDR3: CATSRVIHSIGYTF
DNA: TGTGCCACCAGCAGAGTTATACACAGCATTGGCTACACCTTC

size: -
V: TRBV23-1
D: -
J: TRBJ1-2
CDR3: CASSRRDYGYTF
DNA: TGCGCCAGCAGTCGCAGGGACTATGGCTACACCTTC

size: -
V: TRBV29-1
D: -
J: TRBJ2-5
CDR3: CSVHKWETQYF
DNA: TGCAGCGTTCATAAGTGGGAGACCCAGTACTTC

size: -
V: TRBV30
D: TRBD2
J: TRBJ2-7
CDR3: CAWIPGGRVNEQYF
DNA: TGTGCCTGGATCCCGGGCGGGAGGGTCAACGAGCAGTACTTC

size: -
V: TRBV2
D: -
J: TRBJ2-1
CDR3: CASSPSTGDNEQFF
DNA: TGTGCCAGCAGCCCTAGCACAGGTGACAATGAGCAGTTCTTC

size: -
V: TRBV5-1
D: -
J: TRBJ2-5
CDR3: CASSLLGVAETQYF
DNA: TGCGCCAGCAGCTTGTTAGGGGTAGCAGAGACCCAGTACTTC

size: -
V: TRBV30
D: TRBD1
J: TRBJ1-2
CDR3: CAWSLWQGAGGYTF
DNA: TGTGCCTGGAGTCTCTGGCAGGGGGCCGGTGGCTACACCTTC

size: -
V: TRBV2
D: -
J: TRBJ2-6
CDR3: CATSVRSSNSGANVLTF
DNA: TGTGCCACCAGCGTAAGGTCCTCAAACTCTGGGGCCAACGTCCTGACTTTC

size: -
V: TRBV5-6
D: -
J: TRBJ1-5
CDR3: CASSFGVSNQPQHF
DNA: TGTGCCAGCAGCTTCGGGGTTAGCAATCAGCCCCAGCATTTT

size: -
V: TRBV7-2
D: -
J: TRBJ1-3
CDR3: CASSSTPGTVGNTIYF
DNA: TGTGCCAGCAGCTCGACCCCAGGGACCGTTGGGAACACCATATATTTT

size: -
V: TRBV6-6
D: TRBD1
J: TRBJ2-2
CDR3: CATSRTGVPGELFF
DNA: TGTGCCACGTCACGGACAGGGGTTCCCGGGGAGCTGTTTTTT

size: few
V: TRBV5-1
D: TRBD1
J: TRBJ1-2
CDR3: CASSFRRQGENGYTF
DNA: TGCGCCAGCAGCTTCCGTAGACAGGGTGAGAATGGCTACACCTTC

size: -
V: TRBV19
D: -
J: TRBJ2-2
CDR3: CASSMRRAPSGELFF
DNA: TGTGCCAGTAGTATGAGGAGGGCTCCATCCGGGGAGCTGTTTTTT

size: many
V: TRBV7-6
D: -
J: TRBJ1-5
CDR3: CASSTSNQPQHF
DNA: TGTGCCAGCAGCACCTCGAATCAGCCCCAGCATTTT

size: -
V: TRBV29-1
D: -
J: TRBJ1-2
CDR3: CSVEDPREGRGAF
DNA: TGCAGCGTTGAAGATCCCCGAGAGGGGCGCGGCGCCTTC

size: -
V: TRBV6-5
D: TRBD1
J: TRBJ1-1
CDR3: CAVRGQTNTEAFF
DNA: TGTGCCGTTCGGGGACAGACGAACACTGAAGCTTTCTTT

size: -
V: TRBV10-1
D: -
J: TRBJ1-1
CDR3: CASSPVRGGTEAFF
DNA: TGCGCCAGCAGCCCCGTGAGGGGGGGGACTGAAGCTTTCTTT

size: -
V: TRBV11-3
D: -
J: TRBJ2-7
CDR3: CASSLGLAARGEQYF
DNA: TGTGCCAGCAGCTTAGGCTTGGCAGCACGGGGCGAGCAGTACTTC

size: -
V: TRBV7-6
D: -
J: TRBJ2-2
CDR3: CASSQARTGELFF
DNA: TGTGCCAGCAGCCAAGCCCGAACCGGGGAGCTGTTTTTT

size: -
V: TRBV19
D: TRBD1
J: TRBJ1-2
CDR3: CASAGQFDYGYTF
DNA: TGTGCCAGCGCGGGACAGTTCGACTATGGCTACACCTTC

size: -
V: TRBV4-2
D: TRBD2
J: TRBJ2-3
CDR3: CASRTGRIAGSGDTQYF
DNA: TGTGCCAGCAGGACTGGGCGAATAGCGGGGTCTGGGGATACGCAGTATTTT

size: -
V: TRBV6-6
D: TRBD1
J: TRBJ1-1
CDR3: CASRPAGTGYIWAFF
DNA: TGTGCCAGCAGGCCAGCCGGGACAGGTTATATCTGGGCTTTCTTT

size: -
V: TRBV7-9
D: -
J: TRBJ1-1
CDR3: CASSLVLKNTEAFF
DNA: TGTGCCAGCAGCTTAGTCTTAAAGAACACTGAAGCTTTCTTT

size: -
V: TRBV27
D: -
J: TRBJ2-1
CDR3: CASSFQGLDGEQFF
DNA: TGTGCCAGCAGTTTTCAAGGGTTGGACGGTGAGCAGTTCTTC

size: -
V: TRBV27
D: -
J: TRBJ1-1
CDR3: CASSLFALGGNTEAFF
DNA: TGTGCCAGCAGTTTATTCGCCCTTGGGGGAAACACTGAAGCTTTCTTT

size: -
V: TRBV6-5
D: TRBD1
J: TRBJ1-6
CDR3: CASSPSFRGRTPLHF
DNA: TGTGCCAGCAGTCCATCGTTCAGGGGGCGTACACCCCTCCACTTT

size: -
V: TRBV19
D: TRBD1
J: TRBJ1-1
CDR3: CASSPLDRGGTEAFF
DNA: TGTGCCAGTAGTCCACTAGACAGGGGAGGGACTGAAGCTTTCTTT

size: -
V: TRBV21-1
D: -
J: TRBJ1-5
CDR3: CAGTEPRGDDQPQHF
DNA: TGTGCCGGCACAGAACCTCGAGGGGACGATCAGCCCCAGCATTTT

size: -
V: TRBV7-2
D: -
J: TRBJ2-2
CDR3: CASSYTNTGELFF
DNA: TGTGCCAGCAGTTACACTAACACCGGGGAGCTGTTTTTT

size: -
V: TRBV30
D: TRBD1
J: TRBJ2-3
CDR3: CAWSAGTGGSGDTQYF
DNA: TGTGCCTGGAGCGCCGGGACAGGGGGATCGGGAGATACGCAGTATTTT